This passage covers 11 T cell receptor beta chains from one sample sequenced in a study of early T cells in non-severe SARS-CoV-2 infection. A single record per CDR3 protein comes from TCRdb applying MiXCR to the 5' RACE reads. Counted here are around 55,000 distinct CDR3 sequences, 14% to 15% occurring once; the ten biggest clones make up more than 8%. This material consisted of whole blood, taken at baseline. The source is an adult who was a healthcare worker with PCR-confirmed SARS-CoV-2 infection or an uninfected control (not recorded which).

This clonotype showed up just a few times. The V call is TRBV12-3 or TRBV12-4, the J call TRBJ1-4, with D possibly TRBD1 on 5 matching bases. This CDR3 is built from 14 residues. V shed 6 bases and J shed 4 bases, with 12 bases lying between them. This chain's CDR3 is CASSTDSLNEKLFF. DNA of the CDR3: TGTGCCAGCAGCACCGACAGTCTTAATGAAAAACTGTTTTTT.

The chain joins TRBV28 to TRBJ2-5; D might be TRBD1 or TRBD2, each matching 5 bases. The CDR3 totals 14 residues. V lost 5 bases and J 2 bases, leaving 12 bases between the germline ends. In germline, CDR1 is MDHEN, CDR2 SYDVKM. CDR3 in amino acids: CASSLPGAQETQYF. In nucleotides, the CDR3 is TGTGCCAGCAGTCTACCCGGGGCTCAAGAGACCCAGTACTTC.

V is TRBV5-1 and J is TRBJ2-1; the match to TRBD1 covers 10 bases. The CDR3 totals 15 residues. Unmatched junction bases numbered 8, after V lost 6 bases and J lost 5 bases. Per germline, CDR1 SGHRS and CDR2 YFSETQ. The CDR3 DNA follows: TGCGCCAGCAACGCCTGGGACAGGGGTCACAATGAGCAGTTCTTC. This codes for CASNAWDRGHNEQFF. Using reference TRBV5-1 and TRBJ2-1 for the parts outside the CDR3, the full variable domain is KAGVTQTPRYLIKTRGQQVTLSCSPISGHRSVSWYQQTPGQGLQFLFEYFSETQRNKGNFPGRFSGRQFSNSRSEMNVSTLELGDSALYLCASNAWDRGHNEQFFGPGTRLTVL.

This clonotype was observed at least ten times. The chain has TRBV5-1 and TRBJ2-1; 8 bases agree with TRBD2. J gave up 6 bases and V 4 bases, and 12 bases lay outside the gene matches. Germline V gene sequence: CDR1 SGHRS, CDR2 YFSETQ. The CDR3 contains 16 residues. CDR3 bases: TGCGCCAGCAGCCCCGTCGTTAGCGGGATAGCCAATGAGCAGTTCTTC. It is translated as CASSPVVSGIANEQFF.

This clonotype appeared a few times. The DNA of the CDR3 is TGTGCCAGCAGCTTGGAAAATCAGCCCCAGCATTTT. This sequence encodes CASSLENQPQHF. This chain uses TRBV7-9 with TRBJ1-5; D is undetermined. V shed 3 bases and J shed 4 bases, with 4 bases lying between them. Germline assignment: CDR1 SEHNR and CDR2 FQNEAQ (reference sequence). This CDR3 has 12 amino acids. Full variable domain (outside the CDR3, taken from reference TRBV7-9 and TRBJ1-5): DTGVSQNPRHKITKRGQNVTFRCDPISEHNRLYWYRQTLGQGPEFLTYFQNEAQLEKSRLLSDRFSAERPKGSFSTLEIQRTEQGDSAMYLCASSLENQPQHFGDGTRLSIL.

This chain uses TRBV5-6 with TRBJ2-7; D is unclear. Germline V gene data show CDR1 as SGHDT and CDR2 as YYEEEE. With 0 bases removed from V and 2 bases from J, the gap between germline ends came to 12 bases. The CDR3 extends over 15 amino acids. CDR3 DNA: TGTGCCAGCAGCTTGGTAGGGTCATTAGCCTACGAGCAGTACTTC. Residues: CASSLVGSLAYEQYF.

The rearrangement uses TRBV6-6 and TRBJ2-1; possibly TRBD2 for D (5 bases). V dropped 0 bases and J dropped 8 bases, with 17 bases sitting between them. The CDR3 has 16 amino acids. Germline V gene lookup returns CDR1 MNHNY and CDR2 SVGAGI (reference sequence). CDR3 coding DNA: TGTGCCAGCAGTTACTCCCTGCTAGCCCCTCGCGATGAGCAGTTCTTC. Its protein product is CASSYSLLAPRDEQFF.

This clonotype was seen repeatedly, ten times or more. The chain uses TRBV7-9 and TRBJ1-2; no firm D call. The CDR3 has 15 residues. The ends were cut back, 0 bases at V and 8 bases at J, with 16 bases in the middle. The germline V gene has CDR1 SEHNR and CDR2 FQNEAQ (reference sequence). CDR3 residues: CASSLADGQSKGYTF. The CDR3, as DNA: TGTGCCAGCAGCTTAGCTGACGGGCAATCCAAGGGCTACACCTTC.

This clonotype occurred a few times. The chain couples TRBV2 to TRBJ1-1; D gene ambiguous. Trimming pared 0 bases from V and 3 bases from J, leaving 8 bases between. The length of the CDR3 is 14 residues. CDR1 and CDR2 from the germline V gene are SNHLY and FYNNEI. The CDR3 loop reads CASSEALRDTEAFF. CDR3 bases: TGTGCCAGCAGTGAAGCGCTCCGGGACACTGAAGCTTTCTTT. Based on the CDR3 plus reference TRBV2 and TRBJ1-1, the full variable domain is EPEVTQTPSHQVTQMGQEVILRCVPISNHLYFYWYRQILGQKVEFLVSFYNNEISEKSEIFDDQFSVERPDGSNFTLKIRSTKLEDSAMYFCASSEALRDTEAFFGQGTRLTVV.

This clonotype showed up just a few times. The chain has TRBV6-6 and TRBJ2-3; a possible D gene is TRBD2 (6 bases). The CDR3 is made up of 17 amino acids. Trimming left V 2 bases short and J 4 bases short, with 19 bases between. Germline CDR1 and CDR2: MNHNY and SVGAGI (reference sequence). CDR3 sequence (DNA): TGTGCCAGCAGTTACCCAATGGGACTGGAATTTTCAGATACGCAGTATTTT. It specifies CASSYPMGLEFSDTQYF.

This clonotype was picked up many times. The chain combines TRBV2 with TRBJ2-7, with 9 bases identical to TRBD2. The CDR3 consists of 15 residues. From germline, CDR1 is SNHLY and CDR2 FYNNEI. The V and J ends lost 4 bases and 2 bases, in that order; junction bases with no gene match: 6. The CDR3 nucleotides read TGTGCCAGCAGTGGAGGCGGGGGGGGTCCCTACGAGCAGTACTTC. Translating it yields CASSGGGGGPYEQYF.